This TCR beta chain was recovered during a study of cytomegalovirus exposure and HLA in healthy donors (dated by TCRdb to about 2017). General notes on the study: An earlier analysis of roughly 570 of the donors reported about 280 Gb of sequence data and 117 million unique TCR beta sequences obtained from about 179 million T cells. An early release that covered fewer than 800 HLA-typed donors contained 300 to 350 gigabases of sequencing data and tens of millions of unique TCR sequences. The genetic ancestry cluster associated with self-reported Caucasian donors included over 65% of the approximately 400 genotyped donors. The aim of the study was to test whether cataloging public T cell receptors could identify signatures of past pathogen exposure. Using immunosequencing, the study profiled T cell repertoires from 500 to 800 subjects and related those repertoires to cytomegalovirus serostatus. Besides the first cohort of hundreds of subjects, a separate validation cohort made up of roughly 120 different subjects was used. To predict cytomegalovirus infection status, the study combined high-throughput TCR immunosequencing, statistical association of individual TCRs with disease status, and machine learning. A later analysis re-examined previously published TCR beta repertoires from just over 650 donors and added high-resolution HLA genotyping to investigate patterns of TCR occurrence. Rather than drawing on any new phenotypic data, the later analysis identified candidate immune exposures from TCR beta sequences and the way those sequences occurred across donors. An earlier analysis of some 600 of the donors applied high-throughput TCR beta sequencing to assess whether each TCR beta V gene segment acted as functional or pseudogenic. Donor age, sex, ethnicity and CMV serostatus were compiled together with the repertoire data. In a later genetic analysis, genome-wide SNP genotypes for about three fifths of the roughly 670 donors were used, and that subset was treated as a discovery cohort. All discovery cohort repertoires had been generated on a single sequencing platform. Class I and class II HLA loci were covered by the typing at four-digit resolution. Typing coverage varied by locus: about 620-640 donors for A, B, C, DRB1 and DQB1; roughly 510 for DQA1; about 590 for DPA1; 400 to 480 for DPB1. Because of strong linkage in the cohort, roughly five DR-DQ haplotypes were treated as single units for association and clustering. Across 398 genotyped donors of the cohort, an average of roughly 250,000 unique TCR beta nucleotide sequences per donor were sequenced, and approximately 19% of those sequences were non-productive. Broad study findings and their caveats: Across donors, most TCR sequences were observed very rarely, whereas some public TCRs were present in many individuals. The authors suggested that the approach could potentially be extended to other disease states and immunological phenotypes. The study gave a list of 150 to 200 TCR beta chains associated with cytomegalovirus. In vitro tests confirmed that three of the cytomegalovirus-associated TCR beta chains recognize cytomegalovirus antigens. Compared with the roughly 600-donor mean, donors in an Asian-associated ancestry cluster had fewer N-insertions in productive TCRs, according to a later genetic analysis. Because HLA typing was missing for some donors at each locus, association tests included only the typed subset. The 87-base-pair reads could not distinguish some IMGT-functional V segments, including TRBV6-2 and TRBV6-3, so those segments were excluded. Broadly in line with IMGT annotations, most TCR beta V segments showed up in productive rearrangements about 87% or about 30% of the time in an earlier analysis of 587 of the donors. When HLA alleles, especially DR and DQ, strongly co-occurred, TCR associations were difficult to assign to individual alleles. A cluster of highly shared sequence variants was judged likely to represent a technical artifact of the sequencing pipeline. Linkage disequilibrium might explain the correlated functional status among segregating V segments, but an unknown experimental factor could not be excluded. For the cohort, immune exposure information was limited to CMV serostatus. A further reported finding was that TCR beta sequences accurately predicted the HLA-A and HLA-B alleles for most subjects in the first cohort. In a later analysis, several top co-occurrence clusters were reported to appear linked to parvovirus B19, influenza, CMV and Epstein-Barr virus. At a false discovery rate of 0.05, a later analysis linked around 17,000 TCR beta sequences to specific HLA alleles. The classifier was reported to diagnose cytomegalovirus status with high specificity and sensitivity in both the original and validation cohorts. In a later analysis, HLA-associated TCR beta chains were found to be more clonally expanded and to have lower generation probabilities than equally common non-associated chains. The cohort was sequenced for TCR beta chains only, and without alpha or paired-chain data the features that could be detected were limited. Because counts were too low, about 18 rarely observed V segments, including chromosome 9 orphons, were left out of the earlier analysis of about 500 of the donors. Most CMV-associated TCR beta chains appeared to be HLA-restricted in a later analysis, and the HLA associations seemed to be driven largely by CMV exposure. Roughly uniform sequencing depth across donors was assumed in presence/absence analyses, although this assumption may not hold. In a later analysis, the rate of TCR association differed among HLA loci, with DRB1 alleles having the most associated TCRs and HLA-C alleles having the fewest. V-gene and J-gene trimming of TCR beta chains was associated with a missense DCLRE1C variant in a later genetic analysis, and the association was replicated in an independent cohort.

The cohort was made up of several hundred healthy bone marrow donors. At the time of sampling, all cohort members were nominally healthy, though unrecorded immune exposures were likely present. The donor was CMV seropositive and belonged to the group of a few hundred seropositive cohort members. Each donor provided a peripheral blood sample, and peripheral blood mononuclear cells were used for TCR beta sequencing. Genomic DNA was extracted from the blood cell samples with the Qiagen DNeasy Blood Extraction Kit. About this clone: Its antigen is still unknown. No much larger clone exists at a distance of one base, and base qualities are not known.

As encoded in the germline V gene, CDR1 is SQVTM while CDR2 is ANQGSEA. The cysteine opens and the phenylalanine closes a CDR3 of 15 amino acids. The kept DNA is CDR3 alone, 45 bases in frame from the first base. V loses 5 bases at its end and J loses 4 bases; junction bases beyond the gene matches: 10. Library preparation employed the immunoSEQ multiplex PCR assay. For the multiplex PCR, a mixture combining 60 forward primers for TCR Vbeta segments and 13 reverse primers for TCR Jbeta segments was used. Amplification of the CDR3 region of rearranged TCR beta genes was performed with a multiplex PCR assay on genomic DNA. Amplified TCR beta libraries were sequenced as 87-base-pair reads on the Illumina HiSeq System. The study's processing was this. Across the 700 or so repertoires, a later analysis counted roughly 84 million unique TCR beta chains, roughly 11 million of which were shared by at least two donors. To remove PCR and sequencing errors, raw reads were error-corrected and collapsed into unique sequences using a nearest-neighbor algorithm that merged closely related sequences. To assign V, D and J gene segments, CDR3 sequences were aligned to IMGT reference sequences. For a sequence to be retained, a match of at least six nucleotides to both a V gene segment and a J gene segment was required. Rearrangements were classified as productive when the CDR3 lacked stop codons and remained in frame with V and J, and all other rearrangements were classified as non-productive. Following IMGT convention, CDR3 was defined as the stretch from the second conserved V-encoded cysteine up to the conserved J-encoded phenylalanine. The earlier analysis of about 590 of the donors excluded sequences that lacked an unambiguous match to a single V gene segment. An earlier analysis of over 450 of the donors classified V segments as functional when productive rearrangements were above 56.7% and as segregating when the standard deviation between donors was above 5%. A statistical classification framework was developed to diagnose cytomegalovirus status using the catalog of TCR beta chain sequences. In a later analysis, V and J genes were assigned by comparing TCR nucleotide sequences against IMGT/GENE-DB human TR gene sequences. Using the TCRdist pipeline, a later analysis assigned CDR3 sequences along with most-parsimonious VDJ recombination scenarios. In a later analysis, each TCR beta chain was defined by its CDR3 amino acid sequence together with its V-gene family, and reads without a unique V-gene family were excluded. In a later analysis, nearly 600 highly shared, low-generation-probability nucleotide sequences were removed to address suspected cross-contamination and a sequencing artifact. In a later analysis, a clonal expansion index for each public chain was calculated from normalized within-repertoire ranks of inferred template counts. A later analysis computed generation probabilities with a VDJ recombination model fitted to out-of-frame rearrangements, and checked the results against IGoR. In a later analysis, hypergeometric tests were used to score TCR-TCR, TCR-HLA and TCR-CMV co-occurrence, with a repertoire-size bias correction applied to TCR pairs. To estimate false discovery rates, a later analysis permuted the HLA or CMV assignments 20 times. In a later analysis, co-occurring TCRs were grouped with DBSCAN, and TCRdist sequence similarity was added when clustering was performed within HLA-allele-positive subsets. For co-occurrence clustering, repertoires with fewer than 30,000 or more than 120,000 public chains were excluded, along with roughly 5 repertoires with anomalous nucleotide sharing. In its TCRdb copy, this immuneACCESS table keeps in-frame sequences only and misses some clones. Where compared with another copy, unresolved V genes explain less than half of these, and the others have no known cause. For V, J and clone size, that table is used; D and trimming come from the DNA. The sample data list about 220,000 clones, and roughly 80% of these were observed just once. 5.4% of the sample belongs to the ten largest clones.

The origin of this receptor is a woman aged 40 to 49 in good health and CMV-seropositive. Material: PBMCs. This receptor chain uses TRBV29-1 and TRBJ1-1; 10 bases in the junction line up with TRBD1. The DNA is TGCAGCGTTAGGATACCGGGACAGGGGTCCACTGAAGCTTTCTTT. Its translation reads: CSVRIPGQGSTEAFF.